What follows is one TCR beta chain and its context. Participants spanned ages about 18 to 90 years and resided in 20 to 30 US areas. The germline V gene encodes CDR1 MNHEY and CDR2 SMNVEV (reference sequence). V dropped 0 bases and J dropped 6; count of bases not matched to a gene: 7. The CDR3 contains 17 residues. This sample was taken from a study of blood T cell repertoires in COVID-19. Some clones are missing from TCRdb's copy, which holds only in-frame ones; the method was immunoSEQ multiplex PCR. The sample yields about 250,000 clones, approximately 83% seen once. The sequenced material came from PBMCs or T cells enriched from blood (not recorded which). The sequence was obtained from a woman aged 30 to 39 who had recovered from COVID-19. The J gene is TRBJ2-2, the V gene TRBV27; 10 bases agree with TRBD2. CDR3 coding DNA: TGTGCCAGCAGTTTATCCGCTAGCGGGAGTACGGCCGGGGAGCTGTTTTTT. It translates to CASSLSASGSTAGELFF.